This T cell receptor (beta chain) is drawn from a study of cytomegalovirus exposure and HLA in healthy donors. Across the study: From some 180 million T cells, an earlier analysis saw approximately 110 million unique TCR beta sequences. Study-wide results and limits: A list of 150 to 200 TCR beta chains associated with cytomegalovirus was given.

Looked up from germline, CDR1 is SEHNR and CDR2 is FQNEAQ (reference sequence). There are 12 residues in the CDR3. Trimming removed 3 bases from V and 6 bases from J, with 9 bases in between. On this clone itself: What it binds is unknown.

PCR employed 60 Vbeta and 13 Jbeta primers. Produced via immunoSEQ multiplex PCR; TCRdb's table is partial and in-frame only. The sample table includes 100,000 to 150,000 clones. The specimen was PBMCs. This TCR was recovered from a man aged 18 to 29 in good health and CMV-seronegative. The chain carries TRBV7-9 and TRBJ2-7; D unclear. CDR3 DNA sequence: TGTGCCAGCAGCTTGGGTCGGGTCGAGCAGTACTTC. Translating it yields CASSLGRVEQYF.